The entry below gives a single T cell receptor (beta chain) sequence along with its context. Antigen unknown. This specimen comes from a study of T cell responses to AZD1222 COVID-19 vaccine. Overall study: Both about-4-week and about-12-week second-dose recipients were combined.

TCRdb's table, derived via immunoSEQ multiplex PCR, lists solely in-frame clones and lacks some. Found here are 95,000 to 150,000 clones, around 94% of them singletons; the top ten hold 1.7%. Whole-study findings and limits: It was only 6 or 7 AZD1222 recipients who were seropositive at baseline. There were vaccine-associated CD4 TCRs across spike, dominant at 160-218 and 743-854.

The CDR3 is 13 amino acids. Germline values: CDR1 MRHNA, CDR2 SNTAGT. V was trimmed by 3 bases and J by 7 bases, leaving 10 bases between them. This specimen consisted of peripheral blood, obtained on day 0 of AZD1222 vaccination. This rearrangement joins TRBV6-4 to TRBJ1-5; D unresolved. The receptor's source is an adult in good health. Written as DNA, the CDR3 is TGTGCCAGCAGTGAACAAAGCGGACAGCCCCAGCATTTT. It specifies CASSEQSGQPQHF.